Sequencing of this TCR beta chain was carried out in a study of blood T cell repertoires in COVID-19. Study details: COVID-19 samples from acute and convalescent phases originated in the United States, Italy and Spain. Sample material is recorded as cDNA or gDNA derived from T cells, B-cell-depleted T cells, or PBMCs.

The length of the CDR3 is 13 residues. V was cut by 4 bases and J by 2 bases, with 8 bases left in between. The germline V gene encodes CDR1 SGHAT and CDR2 FQDESV (reference sequence). Original handling: Estimated nucleated cell counts came from reference gene primer amplification. Libraries were prepared by immunoSEQ multiplex PCR; TCRdb keeps only in-frame clonotypes and omits some of them. The DNA was the basis for D and trimming; V, J and clone size are from that table. The sample lists 150,000 or so clones, approximately 85% seen once, with approximately 1.2% in the top ten. This clone was recorded a few times.

This chain links TRBV11-1 with TRBJ2-5; D gene uncertain. Sequencing was carried out using peripheral blood. The TCR was taken from a man between 60 and 75 years old who had recovered from COVID-19. CDR3 region: CASSSGPQETQYF. The CDR3 DNA reads TGTGCCAGCAGCTCGGGTCCGCAAGAGACCCAGTACTTC.